The clone carrying this T cell receptor (beta chain) appeared a single time. Germline V CDR1 and CDR2: LNHNV, YYDKDF (reference sequence). V was cut by 0 bases and J by 2 bases, with 10 bases left in between. The CDR3 runs to 15 residues. This entry comes from a study of blood T cell repertoires in COVID-19. Study context: Samples taken during acute and convalescent COVID-19 were collected in the United States, Italy and Spain.

Enrolled during active infection, Seattle patients were then followed longitudinally. Profiled with immunoSEQ multiplex PCR; TCRdb holds only in-frame clones, not every one. The data contain over 450,000 clones, 89% of them seen just once; the ten biggest clones take up roughly 0.92%. The source is a man aged 18 to 29 with COVID-19, enrolled during active disease. The chain couples TRBV15 to TRBJ2-5; D perhaps matches TRBD2 (7 bases). The sample taken for sequencing was peripheral blood. CDR3 region: CATSRDRGGQETQYF. The CDR3 coding sequence is TGTGCCACCAGCAGAGATAGGGGGGGGCAAGAGACCCAGTACTTC.